The present T cell receptor beta chain was sequenced within a study of blood T cell repertoires in COVID-19. The overall study: The samples span acute and convalescent COVID-19 from the United States, Italy and Spain. Sample material is recorded as cDNA or gDNA derived from T cells, B-cell-depleted T cells, or PBMCs.

Original methodology: Quantification of nucleated cells was approximated via reference gene primer amplification. Profiled with immunoSEQ multiplex PCR; TCRdb holds only in-frame clones, not every one. V, J and clone size were drawn from that table, and D and trimming were deduced from the DNA. The sample includes 270,000 or so clones, roughly 85% of them seen just once. People in the exposed group encountered a COVID-19 case within 2 weeks before entering the study. Looked up from germline, CDR1 is LNHDA and CDR2 is SQIVND (reference sequence). The CDR3 is 12 residues long. Germline trimming cut 10 bases from V and 3 bases from J; bases unmatched to any gene: 6.

The chain carries TRBV19 and TRBJ2-7; 7 bases are shared with TRBD2. This receptor was identified in a woman between 50 and 59 years old who had been exposed to COVID-19. What was sequenced was PBMCs or T cells enriched from blood (not recorded which). CDR3: CATRDYLYEQYF. The CDR3 nucleotides are TGTGCCACCCGGGACTACCTCTACGAGCAGTACTTC. Full variable domain (rest looked up from reference TRBV19 and TRBJ2-7): DGGITQSPKYLFRKEGQNVTLSCEQNLNHDAMYWYRQDPGQGLRLIYYSQIVNDFQKGDIAEGYSVSREKKESFPLTVTSAQKNPTAFYLCATRDYLYEQYFGPGTRLTVT.